This entry features one T cell receptor beta chain sequence. This specimen belongs to a study of cytomegalovirus exposure and HLA in healthy donors. V shed 2 bases, J shed 4 bases, and the junction held 21 bases outside the gene matches. The CDR3 totals 20 residues. Germline CDR1 and CDR2: LGHNA and YNFKEQ. Researchers ran the PCR with 60 Vbeta and 13 Jbeta primers. TCRdb's table, derived via immunoSEQ multiplex PCR, lists solely in-frame clones and lacks some. The data hold under 200,000 clones, with about 80% observed a single time. The receptor comes from a man between 60 and 70 years old in good health and CMV-seronegative. The material sequenced was PBMCs. The chain joins TRBV4-2 to TRBJ2-5; 8 nucleotides agree with TRBD2. The CDR3 coding sequence is TGTGCCAGCAGCCAATCACGTAGGGTTGAGCGGGAGTGGTGGCCAGAGACCCAGTACTTC. It encodes CASSQSRRVEREWWPETQYF.